These 3 T cell receptor beta chains share one sample of origin, sequenced in a study of OX40 agonist ivuxolimab in advanced cancers. TCRdb keeps only in-frame clones here, not all; method: immunoSEQ multiplex PCR. The data hold 90,000 to 130,000 clones, with around 90% observed a single time. The starting material was CD4+ or CD8+ T cells sorted from blood, obtained in a trial of the OX40 agonist ivuxolimab. These receptors were obtained from an adult with an advanced solid tumor such as melanoma, head and neck, liver or kidney cancer.

The chain employs TRBV27 and TRBJ1-4, with TRBD1 as a possible D gene (5 bases). Trimming shortened V by 5 bases and J by 3 bases, and 16 bases separated the two germline ends. CDR3 length: 16 amino acids. Germline V CDR1 and CDR2: MNHEY, SMNVEV (reference sequence). CDR3 loop: CASSGRAGLSNEKLFF. The CDR3 DNA reads as TGTGCCAGCAGTGGCCGAGCGGGGCTGTCTAATGAAAAACTGTTTTTT.

This clone was seen only once. V gene TRBV7-9 combines with J gene TRBJ2-4, with 11 bases lining up with TRBD2. With V trimmed by 4 bases and J by 4 bases, 6 bases remained unmatched. The CDR3 extends over 16 amino acids. CDR1 is SEHNR, CDR2 FQNEAQ, per germline (reference sequence). The CDR3 spells CASSSGLAVLKNIQYF. The CDR3 coding sequence is TGTGCCAGCAGCTCGGGACTAGCGGTACTTAAAAACATTCAGTACTTC.

The rearrangement joins TRBV9 to TRBJ2-7; 7 nucleotides match TRBD2. J was trimmed by 6 bases and V by 4 bases; bases with no gene match: 7. This CDR3 has 13 residues. From germline, CDR1 is SGDLS and CDR2 YYNGEE. The DNA for the CDR3 is TGTGCCAGCAGCCTAATCGGGGGGAGCGAGCAGTACTTC. Amino acid sequence: CASSLIGGSEQYF. The entire variable domain, with the rest obtained from reference TRBV9 and TRBJ2-7, is as follows: DSGVTQTPKHLITATGQRVTLRCSPRSGDLSVYWYQQSLDQGLQFLIQYYNGEERAKGNILERFSAQQFPDLHSELNLSSLELGDSALYFCASSLIGGSEQYFGPGTRLTVT.